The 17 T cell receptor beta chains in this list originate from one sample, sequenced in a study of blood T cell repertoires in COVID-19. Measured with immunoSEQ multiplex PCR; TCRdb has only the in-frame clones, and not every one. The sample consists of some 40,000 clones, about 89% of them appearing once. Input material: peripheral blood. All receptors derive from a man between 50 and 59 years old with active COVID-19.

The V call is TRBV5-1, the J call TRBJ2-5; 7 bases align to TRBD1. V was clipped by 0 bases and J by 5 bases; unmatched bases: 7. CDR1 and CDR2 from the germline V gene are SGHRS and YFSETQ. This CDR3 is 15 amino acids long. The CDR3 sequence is CASSLAGQNEETQYF. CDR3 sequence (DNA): TGCGCCAGCAGCTTGGCGGGACAGAATGAGGAGACCCAGTACTTC.

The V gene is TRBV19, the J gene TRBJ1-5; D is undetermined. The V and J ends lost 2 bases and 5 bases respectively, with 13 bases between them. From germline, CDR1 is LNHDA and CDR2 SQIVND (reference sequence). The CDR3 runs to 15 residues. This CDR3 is CASSIRVRADQPQHF. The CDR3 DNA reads TGTGCCAGTAGTATACGAGTGAGGGCCGATCAGCCCCAGCATTTT. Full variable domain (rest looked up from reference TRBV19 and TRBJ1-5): DGGITQSPKYLFRKEGQNVTLSCEQNLNHDAMYWYRQDPGQGLRLIYYSQIVNDFQKGDIAEGYSVSREKKESFPLTVTSAQKNPTAFYLCASSIRVRADQPQHFGDGTRLSIL.

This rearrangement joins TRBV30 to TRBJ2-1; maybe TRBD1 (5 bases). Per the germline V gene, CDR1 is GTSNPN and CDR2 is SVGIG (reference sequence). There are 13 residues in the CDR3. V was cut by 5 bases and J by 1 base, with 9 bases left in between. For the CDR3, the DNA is TGTGCCTGGGACAGTTCATCCTACAATGAGCAGTTCTTC. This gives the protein CAWDSSSYNEQFF.

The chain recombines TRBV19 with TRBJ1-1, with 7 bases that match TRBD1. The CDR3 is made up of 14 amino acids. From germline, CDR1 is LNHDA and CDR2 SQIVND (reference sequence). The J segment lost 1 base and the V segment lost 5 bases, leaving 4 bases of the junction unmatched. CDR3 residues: CASSPRQGNTEAFF. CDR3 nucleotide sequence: TGTGCCAGTAGTCCGCGACAGGGGAACACTGAAGCTTTCTTT.

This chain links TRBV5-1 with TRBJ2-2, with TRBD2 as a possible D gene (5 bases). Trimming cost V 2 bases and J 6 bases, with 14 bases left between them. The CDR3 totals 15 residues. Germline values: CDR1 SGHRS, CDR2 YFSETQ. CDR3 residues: CASSFQNVRAGELFF. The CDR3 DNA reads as TGCGCCAGCAGCTTCCAAAATGTGAGGGCCGGGGAGCTGTTTTTT.

CDR3 coding DNA: TGTGCCAGCTCACCTAGGAGGGACAGAGATTATGGCTACACCTTC. Its protein is CASSPRRDRDYGYTF. The V call is TRBV18, the J call TRBJ1-2; 7 nucleotides align to TRBD1. The CDR3 is 15 residues long. Germline V gives CDR1 KGHSH, CDR2 LQKENI. V dropped 3 bases and J dropped 5; count of bases not matched to a gene: 9.

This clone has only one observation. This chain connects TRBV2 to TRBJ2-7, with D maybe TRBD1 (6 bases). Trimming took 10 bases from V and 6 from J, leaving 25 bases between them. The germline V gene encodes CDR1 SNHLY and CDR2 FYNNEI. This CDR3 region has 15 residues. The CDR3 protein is CATYVPGQPTIEQYF. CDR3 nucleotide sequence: TGTGCCACCTACGTACCTGGACAGCCCACTATCGAGCAGTACTTC.

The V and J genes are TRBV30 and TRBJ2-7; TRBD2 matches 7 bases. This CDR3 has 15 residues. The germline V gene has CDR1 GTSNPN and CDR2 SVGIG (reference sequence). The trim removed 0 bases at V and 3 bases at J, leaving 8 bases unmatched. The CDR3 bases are TGTGCCTGGAGTGTACGGGGAGGGTCCCACTACGAGCAGTACTTC. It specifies CAWSVRGGSHYEQYF.

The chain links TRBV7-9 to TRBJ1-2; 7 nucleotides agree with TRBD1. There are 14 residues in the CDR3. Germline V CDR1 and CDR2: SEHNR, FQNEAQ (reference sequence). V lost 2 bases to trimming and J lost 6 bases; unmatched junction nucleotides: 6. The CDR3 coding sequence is TGTGCCAGCAGCTTAATAGGGGGCCCGCATGGCTACACCTTC. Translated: CASSLIGGPHGYTF.

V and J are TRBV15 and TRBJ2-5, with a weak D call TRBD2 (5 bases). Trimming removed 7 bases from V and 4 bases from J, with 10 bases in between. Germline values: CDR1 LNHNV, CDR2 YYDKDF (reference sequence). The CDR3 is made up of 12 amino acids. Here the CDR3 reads CATTRRGETQYF. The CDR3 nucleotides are TGTGCCACCACGCGTCGGGGAGAGACCCAGTACTTC.

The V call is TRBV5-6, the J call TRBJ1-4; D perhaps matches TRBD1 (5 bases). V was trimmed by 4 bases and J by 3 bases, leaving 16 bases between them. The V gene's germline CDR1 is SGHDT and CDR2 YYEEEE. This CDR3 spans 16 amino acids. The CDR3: CASSRGLKRANEKLFF. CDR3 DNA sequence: TGTGCCAGCAGCCGGGGACTAAAGAGAGCTAATGAAAAACTGTTTTTT.

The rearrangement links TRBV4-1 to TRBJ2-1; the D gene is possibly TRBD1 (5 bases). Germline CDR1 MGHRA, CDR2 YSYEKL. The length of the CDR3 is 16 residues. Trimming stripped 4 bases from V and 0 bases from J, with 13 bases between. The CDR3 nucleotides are TGCGCCAGCAGCCGACAGCCTGTGAGCTCCTACAATGAGCAGTTCTTC. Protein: CASSRQPVSSYNEQFF.

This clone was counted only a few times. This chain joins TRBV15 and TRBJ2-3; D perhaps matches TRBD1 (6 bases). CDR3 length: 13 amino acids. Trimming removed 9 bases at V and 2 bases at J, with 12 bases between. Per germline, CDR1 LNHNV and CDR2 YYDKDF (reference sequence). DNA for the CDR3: TGTGCCACGCTTGACAGGACCACAGATACGCAGTATTTT. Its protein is CATLDRTTDTQYF.

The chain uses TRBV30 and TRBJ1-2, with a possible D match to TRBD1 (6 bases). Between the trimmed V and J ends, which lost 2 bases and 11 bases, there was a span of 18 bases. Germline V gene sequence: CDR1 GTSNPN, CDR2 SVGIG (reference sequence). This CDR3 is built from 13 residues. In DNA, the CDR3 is TGTGCCTGGAGTCCATTACAGGGACCCCCTTACACCTTC. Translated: CAWSPLQGPPYTF.

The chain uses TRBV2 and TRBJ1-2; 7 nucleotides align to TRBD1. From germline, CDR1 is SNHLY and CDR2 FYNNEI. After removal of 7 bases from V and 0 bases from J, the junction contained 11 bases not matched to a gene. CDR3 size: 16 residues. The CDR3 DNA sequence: TGTGCCAGCACGGGTTGGACAGGCCGAGCTAACTATGGCTACACCTTC. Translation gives CASTGWTGRANYGYTF.

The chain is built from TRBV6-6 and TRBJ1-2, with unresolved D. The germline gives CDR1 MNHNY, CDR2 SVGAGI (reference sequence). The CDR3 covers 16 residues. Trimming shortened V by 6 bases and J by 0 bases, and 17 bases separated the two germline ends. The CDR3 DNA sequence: TGTGCCAGCAGATTTGACATTTTCGAAGCTAACTATGGCTACACCTTC. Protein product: CASRFDIFEANYGYTF.

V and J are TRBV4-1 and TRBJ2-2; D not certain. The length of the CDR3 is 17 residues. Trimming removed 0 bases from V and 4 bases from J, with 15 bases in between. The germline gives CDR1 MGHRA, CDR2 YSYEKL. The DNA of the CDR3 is TGCGCCAGCAGCCAAGAGGGTCTAGGCACCGCCACCGGGGAGCTGTTTTTT. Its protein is CASSQEGLGTATGELFF.